The 27 T cell receptor beta chains below come from one sample, sequenced in a study of blood T cell repertoires in COVID-19. Only in-frame clones appear in the TCRdb table, and some are missing; sequencing was by immunoSEQ multiplex PCR. Of some 270,000 clones listed, 89% are singletons. The sequencing input was peripheral blood. These receptors were obtained from a man aged 45-65 years with acute or convalescent COVID-19.

This rearrangement joins TRBV5-1 to TRBJ1-1; TRBD1 matches 9 bases. The CDR3 spans 17 residues. V dropped 3 bases and J dropped 5; count of bases not matched to a gene: 14. Germline V gene data show CDR1 as SGHRS and CDR2 as YFSETQ. The CDR3 DNA follows: TGCGCCAGCAGCTCACTTTTTTCCGGGACAGGGCTGACTGAAGCTTTCTTT. Protein product: CASSSLFSGTGLTEAFF.

The V call is TRBV4-1, the J call TRBJ1-2, with TRBD1 as a possible D gene (5 bases). Trimming cost V 1 base and J 6 bases, with 12 bases left between them. Germline loops: CDR1 MGHRA, CDR2 YSYEKL. This CDR3 is 14 amino acids long. The CDR3 spells CASSQVGHPDGYTF. DNA for the CDR3: TGCGCCAGCAGCCAAGTTGGACACCCTGATGGCTACACCTTC.

In this sample, this clone turned up once. The rearrangement links TRBV29-1 to TRBJ2-7; 10 nucleotides align to TRBD1. This CDR3 is 14 amino acids long. Germline V gives CDR1 SQVTM, CDR2 ANQGSEA. J gave up 3 bases and V 1 base, and 3 bases lay outside the gene matches. CDR3 bases: TGCAGCGTTGAAGCCCGGGACAGGGGCTACGAGCAGTACTTC. The encoded protein is CSVEARDRGYEQYF.

This rearrangement joins TRBV2 to TRBJ1-1; a weak D match, TRBD1 (5 bases). Germline V gives CDR1 SNHLY, CDR2 FYNNEI. This CDR3 is 14 amino acids long. V was shortened by 3 bases and J by 1 base, with 9 bases between the two germline ends. This chain's CDR3 is CASSDRGRNTEAFF. The DNA of the CDR3 is TGTGCCAGCAGTGATAGGGGCAGGAACACTGAAGCTTTCTTT. Filled out from reference TRBV2 and TRBJ1-1, the complete variable domain reads EPEVTQTPSHQVTQMGQEVILRCVPISNHLYFYWYRQILGQKVEFLVSFYNNEISEKSEIFDDQFSVERPDGSNFTLKIRSTKLEDSAMYFCASSDRGRNTEAFFGQGTRLTVV.

The sample holds one count of this clone. The V call is TRBV24-1, the J call TRBJ1-1, with D possibly matching TRBD1 (6 bases). The V gene lost 5 bases and the J gene lost 4 bases, with 10 bases spanning the gap. The CDR3 is made up of 13 amino acids. Germline lookup yields CDR1 KGHDR and CDR2 SFDVKD. The CDR3 sequence: CATSAGAGTEAFF. The CDR3 DNA reads as TGTGCCACCAGTGCAGGGGCGGGCACTGAAGCTTTCTTT.

The genes are TRBV15 and TRBJ1-1; D ambiguous. V was clipped by 8 bases and J by 1 base, with 8 bases between them. Per the germline V gene, CDR1 is LNHNV and CDR2 is YYDKDF (reference sequence). The CDR3 covers 12 residues. The CDR3 bases are TGTGCCACCTCGACGGGGAACACTGAAGCTTTCTTT. It codes for CATSTGNTEAFF. The full variable domain, with the rest looked up from reference TRBV15 and TRBJ1-1, is DAMVIQNPRYQVTQFGKPVTLSCSQTLNHNVMYWYQQKSSQAPKLLFHYYDKDFNNEADTPDNFQSRRPNTSFCFLDIRSPGLGDTAMYLCATSTGNTEAFFGQGTRLTVV.

The chain couples TRBV7-3 to TRBJ1-6; 7 positions match TRBD1. The V segment lost 5 bases and the J segment 7 bases; nucleotides outside the gene matches: 5. Germline values: CDR1 SGHTA, CDR2 FQGTGA. The CDR3 consists of 14 residues. CDR3: CASSSGTENSPLHF. In nucleotides, the CDR3 is TGTGCCAGCAGCAGTGGGACAGAGAATTCACCCCTCCACTTT.

This chain uses TRBV19 with TRBJ1-5, with 8 bases aligning to TRBD1. The CDR3 covers 15 residues. Unmatched junction bases numbered 7, after V lost 9 bases and J lost 0 bases. From germline, CDR1 is LNHDA and CDR2 SQIVND (reference sequence). This chain's CDR3 is CASLRGHSSNQPQHF. Written as DNA, the CDR3 is TGTGCCAGCCTCAGGGGGCACTCTAGCAATCAGCCCCAGCATTTT.

V usage is TRBV27 and J usage is TRBJ1-2, with 7 bases fitting TRBD1. V lost 8 bases, J lost 8 bases, and 11 bases stayed unmatched. Germline V gene data show CDR1 as MNHEY and CDR2 as SMNVEV (reference sequence). There are 13 residues in the CDR3. The CDR3, as DNA: TGTGCCAGCGCCAGGGGGGTCTCTATCGGCTACACCTTC. The encoded protein is CASARGVSIGYTF.

The chain recombines TRBV7-3 with TRBJ2-1; D remains ambiguous. The V end lost 1 base, the J end lost 3 bases, and 7 bases lay between the germline ends. The CDR3 loop spans 14 amino acids. Germline lookup yields CDR1 SGHTA and CDR2 FQGTGA. The CDR3 nucleotides read TGTGCCAGCAGCTTAAAAGCAGGCTACAATGAGCAGTTCTTC. This translates into CASSLKAGYNEQFF.

The chain employs TRBV6-1 and TRBJ2-2, with a tentative D call TRBD1 (6 bases). The CDR3 has 18 residues. Germline V gene sequence: CDR1 MNHNS, CDR2 SASEGT. V lost 2 bases and J lost 2, with 18 bases in between. CDR3 region: CASSERLPGQSNTGELFF. The CDR3 DNA is TGTGCCAGCAGTGAAAGACTACCGGGACAAAGTAACACCGGGGAGCTGTTTTTT.

Regarding this clone: Other DNA sequences in the same sample also yield this CDR3. The V call is TRBV18, the J call TRBJ1-2, with 10 positions matching TRBD1. The germline CDR1 and CDR2 sequences are KGHSH and LQKENI. Trimming took 1 base from V and 1 from J; bases not matched to a gene: 0. This CDR3 is built from 15 residues. CDR3 loop: CASSPRDRGNYGYTF. DNA of the CDR3: TGTGCCAGCTCACCACGGGACAGGGGTAACTATGGCTACACCTTC.

This chain joins TRBV3-1 (or the pseudogene TRBV3-2) and TRBJ1-1, with 8 bases that match TRBD1. The length of the CDR3 is 17 residues. CDR1 LGHDT and CDR2 YNNKEL come from the germline V gene (reference sequence). J gave up 1 base and V 4 bases, and 11 bases lay outside the gene matches. CDR3 sequence: CASSPLPIGTGNTEAFF. Written as DNA, the CDR3 is TGTGCCAGCAGCCCCCTACCAATAGGGACAGGGAACACTGAAGCTTTCTTT.

The DNA of the CDR3 is TGCGCCAGCAGCTCGGGCCGGACAGAGTCTGGCTACACCTTC. Translated, it gives CASSSGRTESGYTF. The V call is TRBV5-1, the J call TRBJ1-2; D is perhaps TRBD1 (6 bases). Trimming took 3 bases from V and 7 from J, leaving 16 bases between them. From germline, CDR1 is SGHRS and CDR2 YFSETQ. The CDR3 length is 14 residues.

This sequence joins TRBV11-2 and TRBJ1-4, with no clear D. In germline, CDR1 is SGHAT, CDR2 FQNNGV. CDR3 size: 15 residues. V lost 2 bases and J lost 7, with 14 bases in between. The CDR3 loop is CASSLQRAGGEKLFF. CDR3 nucleotides: TGTGCCAGCAGCTTACAGAGGGCAGGAGGTGAAAAACTGTTTTTT.

This chain links TRBV15 with TRBJ1-2, with D tentatively TRBD1 (6 bases). The CDR3 extends over 16 amino acids. Between the trimmed V and J ends, which lost 3 bases and 4 bases, there was a span of 18 bases. CDR1 is LNHNV and CDR2 is YYDKDF in the germline V gene (reference sequence). In DNA form, the CDR3 reads TGTGCCACCAGCAGCAGACAGGAACGGAATCTCTATGGCTACACCTTC. This translates into CATSSRQERNLYGYTF.

CDR3: CASSLGLAANTEAFF. CDR3 bases: TGTGCCAGCAGCTTGGGTCTTGCGGCCAACACTGAAGCTTTCTTT. The chain is built from TRBV5-5 and TRBJ1-1; D is undetermined. V lost 0 bases and J lost 2, with 11 bases in between. The CDR3 consists of 15 residues. Germline CDR1 reads SGHKS; CDR2 reads YYEKEE (reference sequence).

This sequence joins TRBV5-1 and TRBJ1-4; a possible D gene is TRBD1 (6 bases). Germline V CDR1 and CDR2: SGHRS, YFSETQ. This CDR3 has 15 residues. Trimming left V 4 bases short and J 8 bases short, with 18 bases between. This chain's CDR3 is CASSPYGGREEKLFF. In DNA form, the CDR3 reads TGCGCCAGCAGCCCCTACGGGGGGCGGGAGGAAAAACTGTTTTTT. The full variable domain, with the rest looked up from reference TRBV5-1 and TRBJ1-4, is KAGVTQTPRYLIKTRGQQVTLSCSPISGHRSVSWYQQTPGQGLQFLFEYFSETQRNKGNFPGRFSGRQFSNSRSEMNVSTLELGDSALYLCASSPYGGREEKLFFGSGTQLSVL.

As DNA, the CDR3 is TGTGCCAGTAGTATAGTAGGGGGACAAACTAATGAGCAGTTCTTC. This encodes CASSIVGGQTNEQFF. The chain links TRBV19 to TRBJ2-1; the D gene is possibly TRBD1 (6 bases). The CDR3 is 15 residues long. CDR1 is LNHDA and CDR2 is SQIVND in the germline V gene (reference sequence). Trimming took 1 base from V and 7 from J, leaving 14 bases between them. Full variable domain (missing parts from reference TRBV19 and TRBJ2-1): DGGITQSPKYLFRKEGQNVTLSCEQNLNHDAMYWYRQDPGQGLRLIYYSQIVNDFQKGDIAEGYSVSREKKESFPLTVTSAQKNPTAFYLCASSIVGGQTNEQFFGPGTRLTVL.

This chain connects TRBV5-6 to TRBJ2-7; D unclear. Germline CDR1 is SGHDT and CDR2 is YYEEEE. The CDR3 covers 12 residues. The V end was cut by 2 bases, the J end by 6 bases, with 9 bases between. CDR3 amino acids: CASSFRIGEQYF. CDR3 sequence (DNA): TGTGCCAGCAGCTTTCGAATCGGCGAGCAGTACTTC.

The chain is built from TRBV2 and TRBJ1-4, with D unclear. This CDR3 region has 13 residues. CDR1 is SNHLY and CDR2 is FYNNEI in the germline V gene. Trimming took off 7 bases at V and 5 bases at J, with 11 bases between the two ends. CDR3 sequence: CASNRQRNEKLFF. The CDR3 DNA reads as TGTGCCAGCAATCGGCAGCGCAATGAAAAACTGTTTTTT.

This sequence joins TRBV29-1 and TRBJ2-1; 7 bases map to TRBD1. This CDR3 is built from 14 residues. After removal of 8 bases from V and 7 bases from J, the junction contained 14 bases not matched to a gene. The germline gives CDR1 SQVTM, CDR2 ANQGSEA. The CDR3 DNA sequence: TGCAGCCCCCGGCCGATTCTGGGACAGAATGAGCAGTTCTTC. Protein: CSPRPILGQNEQFF.

V gene TRBV11-3 combines with J gene TRBJ2-3; tentatively, D is TRBD2 (7 bases). Looked up from germline, CDR1 is SGHNT and CDR2 is YENEEA. CDR3 length: 18 residues. The V gene lost 3 bases and the J gene lost 5 bases, with 24 bases spanning the gap. As DNA, the CDR3 is TGTGCCAGCAGCTTTTCCCCCGAGGGGGGGGCGCGTGGAGATACGCAGTATTTT. It translates to CASSFSPEGGARGDTQYF.

V and J are TRBV30 and TRBJ1-5; 7 positions agree with TRBD1. Trimming took 5 bases from V and 6 from J; bases not matched to a gene: 7. Germline V gene sequence: CDR1 GTSNPN, CDR2 SVGIG (reference sequence). This CDR3 spans 13 amino acids. CDR3 nucleotides: TGTGCCTGGGGTCCAGGGGGAGGTCAGCCCCAGCATTTT. It is translated as CAWGPGGGQPQHF.

The V and J genes are TRBV20-1 and TRBJ2-1, with TRBD2 as a possible D gene (5 bases). CDR3 size: 11 residues. Trimming removed 6 bases at V and 2 bases at J, with 5 bases between. Germline V lookup: CDR1 DFQATT, CDR2 SNEGSKA (reference sequence). Here the CDR3 reads CSAGTYNEQFF. DNA for the CDR3: TGCAGTGCCGGGACCTACAATGAGCAGTTCTTC.

The chain carries TRBV4-1 and TRBJ1-2; 8 bases are a match to TRBD1. V trimming: 1 base; J trimming: 4 bases; junction bases outside the gene matches: 5. This CDR3 comprises 15 residues. The germline V gene has CDR1 MGHRA and CDR2 YSYEKL. In DNA form, the CDR3 reads TGCGCCAGCAGCCAAGGAGACAGGGGTGGCTATGGCTACACCTTC. This encodes CASSQGDRGGYGYTF.

This chain's CDR3 is CASSPQSGASYNEQFF. CDR3 nucleotides: TGCGCCAGCAGCCCGCAGAGCGGAGCATCCTACAATGAGCAGTTCTTC. The chain joins TRBV4-1 to TRBJ2-1; D might be TRBD2 (5 bases). The CDR3 covers 16 residues. V lost 4 bases to trimming and J lost 1 base, with 14 bases between them. The germline gives CDR1 MGHRA, CDR2 YSYEKL.